This T cell receptor beta chain emerged from a study of somatic mutations in cytotoxic T cells in rheumatoid arthritis. The CDR3 is 16 amino acids. The V end lost 1 base, the J end lost 1 base, and 11 bases lay between the germline ends. CDR1 and CDR2 from the germline V gene are SGHNT and YENEEA. Regarding this clone: Its target is unknown.

Researchers isolated CD4+ and CD8+ cells by positive magnetic bead selection and then checked their purity by flow cytometry. Findings of the study overall: The identity of the antigens targeted by the expanded CD8+ clones remained unknown. A finding that went unadjusted for multiple comparisons was the slight underrepresentation of TRBV07 in rheumatoid arthritis patients.

The protocol was immunoSEQ multiplex PCR, while the TCRdb copy is restricted to in-frame clones and leaves out a portion. The sample contains around 4,500 clones, 78% of which appear only once. The clonotype originates from a man in his sixties or seventies with rheumatoid arthritis. The chain has TRBV11-3 and TRBJ2-1; the D is unclear. The sequenced material came from CD8+ T cells sorted from blood. The CDR3 loop is CASSLAPPGSYNEQFF. CDR3 sequence (DNA): TGTGCCAGCAGCTTAGCCCCCCCCGGGTCCTACAATGAGCAGTTCTTC.